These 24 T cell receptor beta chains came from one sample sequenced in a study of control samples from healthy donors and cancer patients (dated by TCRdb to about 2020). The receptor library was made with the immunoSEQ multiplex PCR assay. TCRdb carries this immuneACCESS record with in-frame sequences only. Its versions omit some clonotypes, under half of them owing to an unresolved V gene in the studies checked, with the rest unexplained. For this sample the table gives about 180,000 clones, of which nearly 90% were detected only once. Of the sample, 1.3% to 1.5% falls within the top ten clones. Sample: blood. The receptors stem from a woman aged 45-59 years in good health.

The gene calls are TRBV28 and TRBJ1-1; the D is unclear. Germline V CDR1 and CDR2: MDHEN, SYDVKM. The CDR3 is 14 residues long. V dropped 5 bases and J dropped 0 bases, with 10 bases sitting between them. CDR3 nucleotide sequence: TGTGCCAGCAGTGTAGGAGGCCTGAACACTGAAGCTTTCTTT. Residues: CASSVGGLNTEAFF.

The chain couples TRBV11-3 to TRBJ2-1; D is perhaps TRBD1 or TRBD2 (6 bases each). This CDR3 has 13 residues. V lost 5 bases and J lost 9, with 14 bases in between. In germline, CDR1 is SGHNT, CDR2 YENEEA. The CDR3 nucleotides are TGTGCCAGCAGCGAAAGAGGGGGAGGTGAGCAGTTCTTC. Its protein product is CASSERGGGEQFF.

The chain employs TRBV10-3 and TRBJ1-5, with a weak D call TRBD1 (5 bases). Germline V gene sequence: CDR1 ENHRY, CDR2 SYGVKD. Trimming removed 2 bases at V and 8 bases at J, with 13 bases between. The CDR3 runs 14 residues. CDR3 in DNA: TGTGCCATCAGTGAGAGTGAGGGAGGGGAGCCCCAGCATTTT. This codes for CAISESEGGEPQHF.

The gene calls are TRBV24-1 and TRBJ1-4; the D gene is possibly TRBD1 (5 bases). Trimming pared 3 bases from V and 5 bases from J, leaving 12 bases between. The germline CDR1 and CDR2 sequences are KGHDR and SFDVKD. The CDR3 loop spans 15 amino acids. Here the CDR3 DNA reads TGTGCCACCAGTGATCCCGGGACTTCGAATGAAAAACTGTTTTTT. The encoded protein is CATSDPGTSNEKLFF.

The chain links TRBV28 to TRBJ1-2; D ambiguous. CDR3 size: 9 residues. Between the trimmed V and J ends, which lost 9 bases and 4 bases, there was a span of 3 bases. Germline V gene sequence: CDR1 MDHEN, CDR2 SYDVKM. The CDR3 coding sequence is TGTGCCAGTGGCTATGGCTACACCTTC. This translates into CASGYGYTF.

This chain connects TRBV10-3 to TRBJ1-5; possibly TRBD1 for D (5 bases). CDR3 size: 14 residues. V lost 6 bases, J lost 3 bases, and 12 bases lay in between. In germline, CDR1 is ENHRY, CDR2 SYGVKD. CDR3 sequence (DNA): TGTGCCATCAGATCGGACACCTACAATCAGCCCCAGCATTTT. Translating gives CAIRSDTYNQPQHF.

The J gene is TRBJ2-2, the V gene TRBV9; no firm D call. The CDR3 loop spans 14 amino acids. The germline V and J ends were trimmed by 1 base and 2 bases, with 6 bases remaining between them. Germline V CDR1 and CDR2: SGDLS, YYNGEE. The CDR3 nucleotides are TGTGCCAGCAGCGTAAACGTAAACACCGGGGAGCTGTTTTTT. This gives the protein CASSVNVNTGELFF.

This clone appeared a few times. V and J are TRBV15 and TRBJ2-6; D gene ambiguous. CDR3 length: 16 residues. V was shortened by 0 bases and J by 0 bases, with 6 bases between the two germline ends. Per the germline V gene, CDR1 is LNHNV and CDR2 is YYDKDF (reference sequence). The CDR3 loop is CATSRETASGANVLTF. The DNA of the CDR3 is TGTGCCACCAGCAGAGAGACGGCCTCTGGGGCCAACGTCCTGACTTTC.

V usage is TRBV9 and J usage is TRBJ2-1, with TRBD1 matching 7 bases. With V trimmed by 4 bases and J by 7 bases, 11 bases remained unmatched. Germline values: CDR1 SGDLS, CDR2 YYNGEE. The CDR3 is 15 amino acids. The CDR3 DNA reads TGTGCCAGCAGCCCAGGACAGGTCGGCCCTAATGAGCAGTTCTTC. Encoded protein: CASSPGQVGPNEQFF.

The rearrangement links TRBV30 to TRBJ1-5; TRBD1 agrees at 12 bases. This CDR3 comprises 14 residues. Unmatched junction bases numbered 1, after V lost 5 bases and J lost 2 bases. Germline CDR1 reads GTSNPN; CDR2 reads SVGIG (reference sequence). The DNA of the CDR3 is TGTGCCTGGGGGACAGGGGGCGGCAATCAGCCCCAGCATTTT. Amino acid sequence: CAWGTGGGNQPQHF.

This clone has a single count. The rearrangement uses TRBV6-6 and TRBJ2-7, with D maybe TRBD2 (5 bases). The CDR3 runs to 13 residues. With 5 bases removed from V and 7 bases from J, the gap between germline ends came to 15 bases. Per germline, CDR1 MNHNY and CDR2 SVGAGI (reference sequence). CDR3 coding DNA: TGTGCCAGCAGTCTCGGGATGCCCCCGGAGCAGTACTTC. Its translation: CASSLGMPPEQYF.

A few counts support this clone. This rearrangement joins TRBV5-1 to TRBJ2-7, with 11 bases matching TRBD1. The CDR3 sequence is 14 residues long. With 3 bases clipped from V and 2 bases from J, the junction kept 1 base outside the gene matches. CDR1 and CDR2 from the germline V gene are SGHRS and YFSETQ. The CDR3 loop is CASSWTGGPYEQYF. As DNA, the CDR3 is TGCGCCAGCAGCTGGACAGGGGGCCCCTACGAGCAGTACTTC.

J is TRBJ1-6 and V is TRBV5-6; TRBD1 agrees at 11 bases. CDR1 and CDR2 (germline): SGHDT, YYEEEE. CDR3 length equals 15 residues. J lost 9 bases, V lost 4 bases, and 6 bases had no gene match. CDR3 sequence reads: CASSVWTGGGSPLHF. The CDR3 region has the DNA TGTGCCAGCAGCGTGTGGACAGGGGGCGGTTCACCCCTCCACTTT.

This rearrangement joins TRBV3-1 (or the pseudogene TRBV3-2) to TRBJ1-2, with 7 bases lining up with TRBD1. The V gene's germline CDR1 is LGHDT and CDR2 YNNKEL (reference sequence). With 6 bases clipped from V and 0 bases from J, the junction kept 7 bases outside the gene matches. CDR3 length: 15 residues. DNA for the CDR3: TGTGCCAGCAGGGAACTGACAGGGCCTAACTATGGCTACACCTTC. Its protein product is CASRELTGPNYGYTF.

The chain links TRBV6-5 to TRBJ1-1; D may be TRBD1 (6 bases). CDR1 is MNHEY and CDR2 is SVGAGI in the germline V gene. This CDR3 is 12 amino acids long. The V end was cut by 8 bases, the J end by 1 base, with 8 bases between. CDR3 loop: CASLDRNTEAFF. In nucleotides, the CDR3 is TGTGCCAGCCTGGACAGGAACACTGAAGCTTTCTTT.

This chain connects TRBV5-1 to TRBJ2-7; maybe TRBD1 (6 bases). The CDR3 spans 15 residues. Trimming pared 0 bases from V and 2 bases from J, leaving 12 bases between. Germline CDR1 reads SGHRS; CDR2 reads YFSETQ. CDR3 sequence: CASSLEGRGPYEQYF. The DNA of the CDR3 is TGCGCCAGCAGCTTGGAGGGCAGGGGACCCTACGAGCAGTACTTC.

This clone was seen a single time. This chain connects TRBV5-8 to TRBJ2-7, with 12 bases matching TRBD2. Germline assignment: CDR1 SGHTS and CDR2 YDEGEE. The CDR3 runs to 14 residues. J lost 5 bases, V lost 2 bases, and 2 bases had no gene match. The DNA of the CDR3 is TGTGCCAGCAGCTTTCGGACTAGCGGGAACGAGCAGTACTTC. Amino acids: CASSFRTSGNEQYF.

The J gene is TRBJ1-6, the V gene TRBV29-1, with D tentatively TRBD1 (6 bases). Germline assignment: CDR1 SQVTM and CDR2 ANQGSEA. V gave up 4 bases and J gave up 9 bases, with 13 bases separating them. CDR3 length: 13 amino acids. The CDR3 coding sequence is TGCAGCGTTGTGGCAGGGGAGGGTTCACCCCTCCACTTT. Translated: CSVVAGEGSPLHF.

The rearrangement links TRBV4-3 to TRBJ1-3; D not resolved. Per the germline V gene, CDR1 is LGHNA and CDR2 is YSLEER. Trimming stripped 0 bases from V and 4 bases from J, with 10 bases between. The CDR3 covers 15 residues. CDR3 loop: CASSQERRQGNTIYF. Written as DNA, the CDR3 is TGCGCCAGCAGCCAAGAGAGGCGACAAGGAAACACCATATATTTT.

The CDR3 sequence: CASRFGQGPSRGGTEAFF. CDR3 DNA sequence: TGCGCCAGCAGATTTGGACAGGGGCCGTCTCGAGGTGGCACTGAAGCTTTCTTT. The genes are TRBV10-1 and TRBJ1-1; 9 bases are a match to TRBD1. V trimming: 6 bases; J trimming: 4 bases; junction bases outside the gene matches: 18. Germline lookup yields CDR1 WNHNN and CDR2 SYGVQD (reference sequence). The CDR3 extends over 18 amino acids.

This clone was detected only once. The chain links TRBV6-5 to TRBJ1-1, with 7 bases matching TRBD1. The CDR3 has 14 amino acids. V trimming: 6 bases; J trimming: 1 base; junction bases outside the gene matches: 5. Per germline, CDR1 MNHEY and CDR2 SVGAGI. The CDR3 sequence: CASSGQVGNTEAFF. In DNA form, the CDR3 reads TGTGCCAGCAGCGGACAGGTGGGGAACACTGAAGCTTTCTTT.

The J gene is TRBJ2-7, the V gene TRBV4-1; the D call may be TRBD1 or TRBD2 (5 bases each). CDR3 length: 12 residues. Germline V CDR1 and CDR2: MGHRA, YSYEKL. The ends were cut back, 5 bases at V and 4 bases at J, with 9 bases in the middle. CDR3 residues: CASSEGIYEQYF. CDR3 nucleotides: TGCGCCAGCAGCGAGGGGATATACGAGCAGTACTTC.

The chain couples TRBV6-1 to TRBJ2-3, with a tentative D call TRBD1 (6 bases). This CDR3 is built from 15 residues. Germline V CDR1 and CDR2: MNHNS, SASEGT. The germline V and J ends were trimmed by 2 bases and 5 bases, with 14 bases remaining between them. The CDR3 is CASSEYNRALDTQYF. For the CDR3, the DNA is TGTGCCAGCAGTGAATACAACAGGGCTTTAGATACGCAGTATTTT.

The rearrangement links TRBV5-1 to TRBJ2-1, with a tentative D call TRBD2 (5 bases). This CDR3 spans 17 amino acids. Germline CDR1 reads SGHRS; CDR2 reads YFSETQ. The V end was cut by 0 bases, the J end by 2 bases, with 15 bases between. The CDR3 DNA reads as TGCGCCAGCAGCTTGGAGGTCGGGGTTCGGGCCTACAATGAGCAGTTCTTC. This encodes CASSLEVGVRAYNEQFF.